This section outlines one T cell receptor (beta chain) sequence together with its context. Its antigen is undetermined. A second PCR of roughly 7 to 11 cycles used a sample-barcoded 5' primer and a J-beta primer mix. Through a template-switch adaptor with 12 random nucleotides, each cDNA molecule received a tag. From the 5' RACE reads, TCRdb called clonotypes with MiXCR, one entry per CDR3 protein. In the table there are approximately 1.5 million distinct CDR3 sequences, approximately 43% of which are singletons. This sample is part of a study of blood T cells in healthy people across ages. Study observations and caveats: A conclusive naive versus antigen-experienced comparison was prevented by the unsorted PBMCs. Long-lived donors carried more naive CD4+ cells and greater diversity than aged donors.

CDR3 size: 16 residues. From germline, CDR1 is MGHRA and CDR2 YSYEKL. J gave up 8 bases and V 2 bases, and 9 bases lay outside the gene matches. The donors, all healthy, were Caucasians living in Russia, aged 6 to 90. The rearrangement links TRBV4-1 to TRBJ1-4, with 9 nucleotides matching TRBD1. The sample taken for sequencing was blood. The TCR sequence derives from a woman aged 18-30 years in good health. In DNA form, the CDR3 reads TGCGCCAGCAGCCAAAATTGGGGACAGGGTGGGGAAAAACTGTTTTTT. Residues: CASSQNWGQGGEKLFF.